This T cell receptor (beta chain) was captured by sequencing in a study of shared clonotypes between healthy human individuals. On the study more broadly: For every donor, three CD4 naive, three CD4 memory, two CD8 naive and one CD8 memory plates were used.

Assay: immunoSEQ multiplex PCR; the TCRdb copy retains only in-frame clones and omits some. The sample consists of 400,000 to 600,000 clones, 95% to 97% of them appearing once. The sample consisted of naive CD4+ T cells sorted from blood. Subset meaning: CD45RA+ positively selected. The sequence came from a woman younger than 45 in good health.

The CDR3 is CASRNRGAWQYF. In DNA form, the CDR3 reads TGTGCCAGCAGAAACAGGGGGGCTTGGCAGTACTTC. This chain uses TRBV6-5 with TRBJ2-7, with 8 positions matching TRBD1. CDR3 length: 12 amino acids. Germline V gene lookup returns CDR1 MNHEY and CDR2 SVGAGI. With 6 bases clipped from V and 9 bases from J, the junction kept 7 bases outside the gene matches.